This entry features one T cell receptor beta chain sequence. Its antigen is not known. The data were obtained in a study of shared clonotypes between healthy human individuals. Study context: For every donor, three CD4 naive, three CD4 memory, two CD8 naive and one CD8 memory plates were used. Findings and limits, study-wide: Generation probability values for non-shared clonotypes were lower than those for clonotypes shared by all four donors.

The CDR3 covers 15 residues. V was trimmed by 4 bases and J by 4 bases, leaving 14 bases between them. The germline CDR1 and CDR2 sequences are LNHDA and SQIVND (reference sequence). In the naive CD8 group, cells lacked CD45RO and were positively selected for CCR7, so terminally differentiated effector memory CD45RA+ cells were left out. Using immunoSEQ multiplex PCR, the repertoire was profiled, and TCRdb retains in-frame clones only, with some absent. Of roughly 2 million clones in the sample, approximately 94% were seen once. The V call is TRBV19, the J call TRBJ1-5, with D perhaps TRBD1 (5 bases). This TCR came from a man aged 18 to 29 in good health. Source material: naive CD8+ T cells sorted from blood. This chain's CDR3 is CASSTGTFGNQPQHF. CDR3 bases: TGTGCCAGTAGTACGGGGACCTTTGGAAATCAGCCCCAGCATTTT.